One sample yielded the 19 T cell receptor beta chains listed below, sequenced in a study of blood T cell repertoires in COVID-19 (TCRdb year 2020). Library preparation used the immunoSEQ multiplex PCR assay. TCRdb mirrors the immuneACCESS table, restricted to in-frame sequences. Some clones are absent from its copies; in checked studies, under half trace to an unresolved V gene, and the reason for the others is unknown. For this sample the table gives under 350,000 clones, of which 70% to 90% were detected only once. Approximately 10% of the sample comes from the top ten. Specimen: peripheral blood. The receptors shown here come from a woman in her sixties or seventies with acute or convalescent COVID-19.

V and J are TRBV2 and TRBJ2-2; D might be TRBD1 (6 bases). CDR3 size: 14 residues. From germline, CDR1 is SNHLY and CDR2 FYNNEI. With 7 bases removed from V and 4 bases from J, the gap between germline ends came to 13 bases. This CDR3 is CASKTGSVTGELFF. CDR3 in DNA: TGTGCCAGCAAGACAGGCTCGGTCACCGGGGAGCTGTTTTTT.

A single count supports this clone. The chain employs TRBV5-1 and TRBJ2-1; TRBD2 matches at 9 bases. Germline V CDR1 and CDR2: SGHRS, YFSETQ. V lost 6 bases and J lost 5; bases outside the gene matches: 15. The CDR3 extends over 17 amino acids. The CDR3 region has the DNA TGCGCCAGCACCCCGGGGGGAGCGGGGGGCCAAAACAATGAGCAGTTCTTC. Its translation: CASTPGGAGGQNNEQFF.

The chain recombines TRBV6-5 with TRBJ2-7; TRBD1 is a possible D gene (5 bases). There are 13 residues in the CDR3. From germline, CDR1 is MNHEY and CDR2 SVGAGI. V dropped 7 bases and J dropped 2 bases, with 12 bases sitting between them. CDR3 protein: CASTLQETYEQYF. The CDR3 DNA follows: TGTGCCAGCACCCTACAGGAGACCTACGAGCAGTACTTC.

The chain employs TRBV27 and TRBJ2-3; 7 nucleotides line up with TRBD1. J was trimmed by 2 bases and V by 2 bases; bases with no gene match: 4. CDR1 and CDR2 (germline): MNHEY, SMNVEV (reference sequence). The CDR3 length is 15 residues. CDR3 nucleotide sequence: TGTGCCAGCAGTTTACTGGGACAGATCACAGATACGCAGTATTTT. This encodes CASSLLGQITDTQYF.

The CDR3 loop reads CASSPSGEPTGELFF. The DNA for the CDR3 is TGTGCCAGCAGCCCAAGCGGGGAACCCACCGGGGAGCTGTTTTTT. This chain connects TRBV5-5 to TRBJ2-2; TRBD2 aligns across 7 bases. CDR1 is SGHKS, CDR2 YYEKEE, per germline (reference sequence). V lost 4 bases, J lost 4 bases, and 7 bases stayed unmatched. CDR3 size: 15 residues.

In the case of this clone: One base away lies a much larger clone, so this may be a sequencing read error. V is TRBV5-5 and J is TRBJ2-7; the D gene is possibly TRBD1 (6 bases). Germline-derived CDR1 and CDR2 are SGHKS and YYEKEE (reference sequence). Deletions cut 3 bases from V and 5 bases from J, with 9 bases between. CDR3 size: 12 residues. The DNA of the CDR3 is TGTGCCAGCAGCTCAACAGGGCACGAGCAGTACTTC. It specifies CASSSTGHEQYF.

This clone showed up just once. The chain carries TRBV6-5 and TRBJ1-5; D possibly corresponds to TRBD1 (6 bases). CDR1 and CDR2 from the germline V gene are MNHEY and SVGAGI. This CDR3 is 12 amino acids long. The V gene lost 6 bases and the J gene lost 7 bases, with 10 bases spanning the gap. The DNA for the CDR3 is TGTGCCAGCAGGGGGGCGAGCCAGCCCCAGCATTTT. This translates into CASRGASQPQHF.

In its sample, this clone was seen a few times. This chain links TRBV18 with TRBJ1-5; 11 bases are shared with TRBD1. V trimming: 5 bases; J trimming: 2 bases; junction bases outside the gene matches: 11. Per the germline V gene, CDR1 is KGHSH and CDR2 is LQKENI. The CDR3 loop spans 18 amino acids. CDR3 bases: TGTGCCAGCTCAGCACTCGGGACAGGGGGTGACGGCAATCAGCCCCAGCATTTT. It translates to CASSALGTGGDGNQPQHF.

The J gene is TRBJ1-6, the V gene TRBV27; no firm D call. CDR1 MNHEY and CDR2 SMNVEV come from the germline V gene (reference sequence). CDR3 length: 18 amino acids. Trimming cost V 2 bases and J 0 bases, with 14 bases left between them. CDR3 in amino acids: CASSLKGFGSSYNSPLHF. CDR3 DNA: TGTGCCAGCAGTTTAAAAGGGTTCGGGAGCTCCTATAATTCACCCCTCCACTTT.

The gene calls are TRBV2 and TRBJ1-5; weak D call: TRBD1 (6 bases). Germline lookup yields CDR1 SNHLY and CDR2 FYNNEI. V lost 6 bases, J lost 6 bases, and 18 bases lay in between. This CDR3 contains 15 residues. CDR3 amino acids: CASRAGQTAGQPQHF. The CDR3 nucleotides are TGTGCCAGCAGAGCCGGACAGACGGCGGGTCAGCCCCAGCATTTT.

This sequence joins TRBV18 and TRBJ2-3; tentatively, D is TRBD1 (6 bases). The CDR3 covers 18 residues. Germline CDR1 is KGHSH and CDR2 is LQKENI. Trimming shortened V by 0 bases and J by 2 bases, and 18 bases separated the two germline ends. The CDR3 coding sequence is TGTGCCAGCTCACCACCGTCCCCCGGGACAAGGTCCACAGATACGCAGTATTTT. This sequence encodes CASSPPSPGTRSTDTQYF.

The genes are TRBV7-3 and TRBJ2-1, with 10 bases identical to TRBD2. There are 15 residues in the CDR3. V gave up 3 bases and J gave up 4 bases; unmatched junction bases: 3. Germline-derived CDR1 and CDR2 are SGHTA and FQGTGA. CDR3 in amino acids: CASSLLLAGYNEQFF. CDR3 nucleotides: TGTGCCAGCAGCTTGTTACTAGCGGGGTACAATGAGCAGTTCTTC.

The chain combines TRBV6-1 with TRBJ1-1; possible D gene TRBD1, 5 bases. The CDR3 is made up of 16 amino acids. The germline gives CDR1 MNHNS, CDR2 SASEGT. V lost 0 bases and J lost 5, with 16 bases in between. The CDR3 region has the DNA TGTGCCAGCAGTGAAGCGGGTAGCGGCGGGGGAACTGAAGCTTTCTTT. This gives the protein CASSEAGSGGGTEAFF.

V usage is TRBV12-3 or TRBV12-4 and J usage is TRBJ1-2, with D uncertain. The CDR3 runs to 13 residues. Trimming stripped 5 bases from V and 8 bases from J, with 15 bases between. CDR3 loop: CASSPGRRGGYTF. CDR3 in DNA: TGTGCCAGCAGTCCTGGGCGCCGAGGGGGCTACACCTTC.

The CDR3 here is CASRFRWTEAFF. The CDR3 DNA reads as TGTGCCAGCAGGTTCAGATGGACTGAAGCTTTCTTT. This chain uses TRBV2 with TRBJ1-1; D is uncertain. Germline loops: CDR1 SNHLY, CDR2 FYNNEI. V lost 6 bases and J lost 5, with 10 bases in between. This CDR3 has 12 residues.

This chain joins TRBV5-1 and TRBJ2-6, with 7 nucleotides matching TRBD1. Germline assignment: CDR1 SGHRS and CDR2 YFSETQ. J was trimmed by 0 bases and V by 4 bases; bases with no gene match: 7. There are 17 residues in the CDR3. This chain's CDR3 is CASSRQGPSSGANVLTF. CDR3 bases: TGCGCCAGCAGCAGACAGGGACCCTCCTCTGGGGCCAACGTCCTGACTTTC.

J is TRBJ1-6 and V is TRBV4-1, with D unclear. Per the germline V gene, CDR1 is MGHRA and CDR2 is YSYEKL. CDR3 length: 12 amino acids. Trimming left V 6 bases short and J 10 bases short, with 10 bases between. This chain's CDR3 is CASRREDSPLHF. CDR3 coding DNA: TGCGCCAGCAGACGGGAGGACTCACCCCTCCACTTT.

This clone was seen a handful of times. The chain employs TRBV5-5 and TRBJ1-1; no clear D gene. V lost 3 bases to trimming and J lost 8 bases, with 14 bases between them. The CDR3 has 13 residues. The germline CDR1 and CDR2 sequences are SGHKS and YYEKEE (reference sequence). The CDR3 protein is CASSSPGVKEAFF. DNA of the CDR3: TGTGCCAGCAGCTCACCAGGCGTTAAAGAAGCTTTCTTT.

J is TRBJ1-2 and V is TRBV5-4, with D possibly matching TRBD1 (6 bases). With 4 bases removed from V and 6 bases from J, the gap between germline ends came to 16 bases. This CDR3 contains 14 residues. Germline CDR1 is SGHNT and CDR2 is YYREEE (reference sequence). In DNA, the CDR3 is TGTGCCAGCAGCCGACAGGACGTTTTGAATGGCTACACCTTC. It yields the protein CASSRQDVLNGYTF.